Below, 14 T cell receptor beta chains from the same sample are listed, as sequenced in a study of identical twins. A single record per CDR3 protein comes from TCRdb applying MiXCR to the 5' RACE reads. The sample records fewer than 650,000 distinct CDR3 sequences, roughly 7.1% being singletons. The same data also went into a second study, on yellow fever vaccine responses in identical twins.

Specimen: PBMCs. Receptors were obtained from a woman in her late teens or twenties in good health.

At least ten counts were recorded for this clonotype. This rearrangement joins TRBV6-4 to TRBJ2-3; weak D call: TRBD1 (5 bases). Trimming left V 5 bases short and J 6 bases short, with 15 bases between. Looked up from germline, CDR1 is MRHNA and CDR2 is SNTAGT. CDR3 length: 14 residues. The CDR3 spells CASSPGQDGDTQYF. In DNA form, the CDR3 reads TGTGCCAGCAGTCCCGGACAAGATGGGGATACGCAGTATTTT.

This clonotype was detected ten times or more. The CDR3, as DNA: TGTGCCAGCAGCCACGACAGGCTGTTTTTT. Amino acid sequence: CASSHDRLFF. The rearrangement joins TRBV11-2 to TRBJ2-2; a weak D match, TRBD1 (5 bases). The CDR3 has 10 residues. The V gene's germline CDR1 is SGHAT and CDR2 FQNNGV. The germline V and J ends were trimmed by 5 bases and 13 bases, with 8 bases remaining between them.

This chain links TRBV20-1 with TRBJ1-6; a possible D gene is TRBD1 (5 bases). V dropped 6 bases and J dropped 4 bases, with 19 bases sitting between them. The germline V gene has CDR1 DFQATT and CDR2 SNEGSKA (reference sequence). The CDR3 is made up of 16 amino acids. The CDR3 bases are TGCAGTGCCCCGAATTCCGGGGGTTCATATAATTCACCCCTCCACTTT. Protein: CSAPNSGGSYNSPLHF.

The chain employs TRBV4-1 and TRBJ2-7; the match to TRBD1 covers 8 bases. CDR1 is MGHRA, CDR2 YSYEKL, per germline. The CDR3 loop spans 15 amino acids. J gave up 1 base and V 4 bases, and 6 bases lay outside the gene matches. The CDR3 DNA sequence: TGCGCCAGCAGCCCCGGGACAGGAAGGTCCTACGAGCAGTACGTC. Its translation is CASSPGTGRSYEQYV.

This chain uses TRBV27 with TRBJ2-1; 8 nucleotides line up with TRBD1. The V and J ends lost 4 bases and 5 bases, in that order; junction bases with no gene match: 7. This CDR3 comprises 15 residues. CDR1 and CDR2 from the germline V gene are MNHEY and SMNVEV (reference sequence). CDR3: CASSSYQGANNEQFF. The CDR3 bases are TGTGCCAGCAGTTCATACCAGGGGGCGAACAATGAGCAGTTCTTC.

This clonotype has just a few counts. The J gene is TRBJ2-5, the V gene TRBV18, with D tentatively TRBD2 (5 bases). The germline V and J ends were trimmed by 0 bases and 5 bases, with 13 bases remaining between them. CDR3 length: 15 amino acids. The germline gives CDR1 KGHSH, CDR2 LQKENI. The CDR3 sequence: CASSPPERLGETQYF. CDR3 nucleotide sequence: TGTGCCAGCTCACCACCGGAGCGGTTGGGGGAGACCCAGTACTTC. Full variable domain (remainder filled in from reference TRBV18 and TRBJ2-5): NAGVMQNPRHLVRRRGQEARLRCSPMKGHSHVYWYRQLPEEGLKFMVYLQKENIIDESGMPKERFSAEFPKEGPSILRIQQVVRGDSAAYFCASSPPERLGETQYFGPGTRLLVL.

The J gene is TRBJ1-1, the V gene TRBV20-1; unclear D gene. The germline V gene has CDR1 DFQATT and CDR2 SNEGSKA (reference sequence). This CDR3 region has 11 residues. Trimming stripped 4 bases from V and 1 base from J, with 4 bases between. The CDR3 protein is CSANKNTEAFF. For the CDR3, the DNA is TGCAGTGCTAACAAGAACACTGAAGCTTTCTTT.

This clonotype occurred a few times. V usage is TRBV11-3 and J usage is TRBJ2-3; 7 bases fit TRBD1. Germline-derived CDR1 and CDR2 are SGHNT and YENEEA. The CDR3 has 16 residues. The V gene end was trimmed by 8 bases and the J gene end by 3 bases; junction bases not matched to a gene: 14. CDR3 region: CASRITGAEGTDTQYF. The CDR3 DNA is TGTGCCAGCCGTATAACAGGGGCCGAAGGGACAGATACGCAGTATTTT.

This clonotype was seen ten or more times. The gene calls are TRBV28 and TRBJ2-1; D uncertain. From germline, CDR1 is MDHEN and CDR2 SYDVKM. The V end lost 5 bases, the J end lost 3 bases, and 17 bases lay between the germline ends. The CDR3 covers 16 residues. In nucleotides, the CDR3 is TGTGCCAGCAGTACTAAAGCGAGAAACTTCTACAATGAGCAGTTCTTC. It yields the protein CASSTKARNFYNEQFF.

This clonotype came up a few times. This chain links TRBV5-1 with TRBJ2-3; a possible D gene is TRBD2 (5 bases). Germline V gene data show CDR1 as SGHRS and CDR2 as YFSETQ. The length of the CDR3 is 16 residues. With 0 bases removed from V and 0 bases from J, the gap between germline ends came to 11 bases. The CDR3 region is CASSLGGPSSTDTQYF. The CDR3 nucleotides are TGCGCCAGCAGCTTGGGCGGGCCTTCTAGCACAGATACGCAGTATTTT. Filled out from reference TRBV5-1 and TRBJ2-3, the complete variable domain reads KAGVTQTPRYLIKTRGQQVTLSCSPISGHRSVSWYQQTPGQGLQFLFEYFSETQRNKGNFPGRFSGRQFSNSRSEMNVSTLELGDSALYLCASSLGGPSSTDTQYFGPGTRLTVL.

This clonotype was counted only a few times. The chain has TRBV4-1 and TRBJ1-5; no definite D call. CDR1 MGHRA and CDR2 YSYEKL come from the germline V gene. This CDR3 is built from 16 residues. V lost 3 bases and J lost 4, with 16 bases in between. CDR3 DNA sequence: TGCGCCAGCAGCCAGGGCGTTTTCCTTGTAAATCAGCCCCAGCATTTT. Amino acid sequence: CASSQGVFLVNQPQHF.

V and J are TRBV5-1 and TRBJ2-3; weak D call: TRBD2 (6 bases). The CDR3 runs to 14 residues. V was trimmed by 5 bases and J by 2 bases, leaving 12 bases between them. Germline CDR1 reads SGHRS; CDR2 reads YFSETQ. The CDR3 region has the DNA TGCGCCAGCAGTACGGAGGGCCTCACAGATACGCAGTATTTT. It specifies CASSTEGLTDTQYF.

This clonotype has more than one count but fewer than ten. The chain carries TRBV3-1 and TRBJ1-2; 7 nucleotides match TRBD1. Germline V CDR1 and CDR2: LGHDT, YNNKEL (reference sequence). The CDR3 sequence is 17 residues long. J gave up 4 bases and V 0 bases, and 11 bases lay outside the gene matches. For the CDR3, the DNA is TGTGCCAGCAGCCAAGATCGGACAGGAGCCTCCTTCTATGGCTACACCTTC. Protein product: CASSQDRTGASFYGYTF.

The chain has TRBV29-1 and TRBJ1-4; no reliable D call. The length of the CDR3 is 11 residues. V gave up 5 bases and J gave up 7 bases, with 8 bases separating them. Germline CDR1 and CDR2: SQVTM and ANQGSEA. CDR3 protein: CSVYLGEKLFF. CDR3 nucleotide sequence: TGCAGCGTTTACTTAGGTGAAAAACTGTTTTTT.